The 19 T cell receptor beta chains in this list originate from one sample, sequenced in a study of graft-versus-host responses after intestinal transplantation. The assay was immunoSEQ multiplex PCR, and TCRdb's table has in-frame clones only and misses some. This table holds tens of thousands of clones, approximately 78% found once. These TCRs' antigens remain unknown. Sequencing was performed on unstimulated CD8+ T cells sorted from spleen or lymph node cells, taken before transplant. Receptor source: a human donor who was the organ donor for an intestinal transplant.

The genes are TRBV6-1 and TRBJ2-3, with D perhaps TRBD2 (6 bases). V shed 4 bases and J shed 0 bases, with 11 bases lying between them. Germline CDR1 and CDR2: MNHNS and SASEGT. This CDR3 is built from 15 residues. The CDR3, as DNA: TGTGCCAGCAGTGCGTGGGACTCCAGCACAGATACGCAGTATTTT. It encodes CASSAWDSSTDTQYF.

The chain recombines TRBV4-3 with TRBJ2-3; D possibly corresponds to TRBD2 (5 bases). Trimming took 0 bases from V and 4 from J, leaving 17 bases between them. The germline V gene has CDR1 LGHNA and CDR2 YSLEER. This CDR3 is built from 17 residues. The CDR3 loop reads CASSQDLLYGEADTQYF. CDR3 in DNA: TGCGCCAGCAGCCAAGACCTCCTATACGGGGAAGCAGATACGCAGTATTTT.

The chain recombines TRBV13 with TRBJ2-1; 7 bases fit TRBD1. CDR1 and CDR2 from the germline V gene are PRHDT and FYEKMQ (reference sequence). The CDR3 has 14 amino acids. With 1 base clipped from V and 8 bases from J, the junction kept 5 bases outside the gene matches. CDR3 loop: CASSLEGQRHEQFF. The CDR3 DNA is TGTGCCAGCAGCTTAGAGGGACAGCGCCATGAGCAGTTCTTC.

V and J are TRBV6-4 and TRBJ2-1, with 7 bases aligning to TRBD2. V lost 10 bases, J lost 4 bases, and 7 bases stayed unmatched. Germline V gene sequence: CDR1 MRHNA, CDR2 SNTAGT. The CDR3 covers 13 residues. The CDR3 reads CATPERGYNEQFF. The CDR3 nucleotides are TGTGCCACCCCGGAGCGGGGATACAATGAGCAGTTCTTC.

For the CDR3, the DNA is TGTGCCAGCAGCTTAGATCATTACGAGGGACTAGCGGGAATCGAGCAGTACTTC. Translated, it gives CASSLDHYEGLAGIEQYF. The chain is built from TRBV7-6 and TRBJ2-7; 13 bases agree with TRBD2. With V trimmed by 1 base and J by 6 bases, 12 bases remained unmatched. Germline loops: CDR1 SGHVS, CDR2 FNYEAQ. The CDR3 length is 18 residues.

The rearrangement links TRBV27 to TRBJ1-2; no reliable D call. In germline, CDR1 is MNHEY, CDR2 SMNVEV (reference sequence). Trimming cost V 2 bases and J 3 bases, with 7 bases left between them. The length of the CDR3 is 13 residues. The CDR3 here is CASSLGRDYGYTF. The CDR3 bases are TGTGCCAGCAGTTTAGGACGAGACTATGGCTACACCTTC.

The chain links TRBV10-3 to TRBJ2-2; 9 nucleotides line up with TRBD1. CDR3 size: 18 residues. V lost 0 bases and J lost 8; bases outside the gene matches: 13. Per the germline V gene, CDR1 is ENHRY and CDR2 is SYGVKD. The CDR3 region has the DNA TGTGCCATCAGTGAGTCCCCGGCCGGGACAGGGACGCCGGGGGAGCTGTTTTTT. Translating gives CAISESPAGTGTPGELFF.

Only a few counts were recorded for this clone. J is TRBJ1-2 and V is TRBV5-1; TRBD1 is a possible D gene (6 bases). The CDR3 covers 15 residues. The V end was cut by 2 bases, the J end by 4 bases, with 15 bases between. CDR1 SGHRS and CDR2 YFSETQ come from the germline V gene. The DNA for the CDR3 is TGCGCCAGCAGCTTTGGAGGCGGGGGCGGCTATGGCTACACCTTC. It translates to CASSFGGGGGYGYTF.

The chain joins TRBV29-1 to TRBJ2-2; either TRBD1 or TRBD2 may supply D (6 bases each). V was trimmed by 0 bases and J by 6 bases, leaving 11 bases between them. Germline values: CDR1 SQVTM, CDR2 ANQGSEA. This CDR3 contains 14 residues. CDR3 in DNA: TGCAGCGTTGAAGAGGTCGGGGGCGCCGGGGAGCTGTTTTTT. Translation: CSVEEVGGAGELFF.

This sequence joins TRBV18 and TRBJ2-7, with D maybe TRBD1 (6 bases). The CDR3 is 17 amino acids. CDR1 and CDR2 (germline): KGHSH, LQKENI. Trimming shortened V by 3 bases and J by 3 bases, and 21 bases separated the two germline ends. The CDR3 nucleotides are TGTGCCAGCTCACCCCGGAGAACAGGGTCTGGCCTCTACGAGCAGTACTTC. It translates to CASSPRRTGSGLYEQYF.

The chain uses TRBV23-1 and TRBJ1-2, with 8 bases lining up with TRBD1. TRBV23-1 is identified as an open reading frame with a role that is uncertain. V gave up 4 bases and J gave up 2 bases; unmatched junction bases: 15. The CDR3 is 18 residues long. CDR3 nucleotide sequence: TGCGCCAGCAGTCCACCACCTTTATCGGGACAGGACAACTATGGCTACACCTTC. Encoded protein: CASSPPPLSGQDNYGYTF.

A remark on this clone: An end of the junction does not agree with germline; a read error may underlie this. The chain couples TRBV5-4 to TRBJ2-3; D may be TRBD1 or TRBD2 (6 bases each). Germline V gives CDR1 SGHNT, CDR2 YYREEE (reference sequence). The CDR3 runs to 12 residues. The CDR3 protein is CASSLPPGGDHF. The CDR3 DNA reads TGTGCCAGCAGCTTACCCCCCGGGGGCGATCATTTT.

This clone showed up just once. J is TRBJ2-2 and V is TRBV6-5; tentatively, D is TRBD2 (6 bases). CDR3 length equals 14 residues. Between the trimmed V and J ends, which lost 2 bases and 4 bases, there was a span of 8 bases. In germline, CDR1 is MNHEY, CDR2 SVGAGI. CDR3 bases: TGTGCCAGCAGTTACGCGGGGAGCACCGGGGAGCTGTTTTTT. It translates to CASSYAGSTGELFF.

The V gene is TRBV10-3, the J gene TRBJ2-5; 10 bases align to TRBD2. The J call may be incorrect, as the DNA end agrees better with TRBJ2-7. Germline V CDR1 and CDR2: ENHRY, SYGVKD. The CDR3 sequence is 14 residues long. CDR3 in DNA: TGTGCCATCAGTGAGTCGACTAGCGGGTACGAGCAGTACTTC. Its protein product is CAISESTSGYEQYF.

This clone was seen a handful of times. This chain joins TRBV6-5 and TRBJ2-5, with TRBD2 identical over 9 bases. Germline CDR1 is MNHEY and CDR2 is SVGAGI. The CDR3 consists of 14 residues. V dropped 5 bases and J dropped 5; count of bases not matched to a gene: 6. The CDR3 coding sequence is TGTGCCAGCAGTGCCTACACTAGCGGGGAGACCCAGTACTTC. This encodes CASSAYTSGETQYF.

This rearrangement joins TRBV9 to TRBJ1-2, with D perhaps matching TRBD1 (5 bases). The germline V gene encodes CDR1 SGDLS and CDR2 YYNGEE. The CDR3 extends over 15 amino acids. V lost 0 bases and J lost 0, with 9 bases in between. Here the CDR3 reads CASSVGRGANYGYTF. As DNA, the CDR3 is TGTGCCAGCAGCGTAGGGAGGGGAGCTAACTATGGCTACACCTTC.

J is TRBJ2-7 and V is TRBV7-9; 9 bases match TRBD1. The junction had 12 bases not matched to a gene; V was cut back by 5 bases and J by 4 bases. Germline-derived CDR1 and CDR2 are SEHNR and FQNEAQ (reference sequence). The CDR3 contains 16 residues. The CDR3 DNA is TGTGCCAGCAGCCTGGTGACGACCGGGACAGGGTACGAGCAGTACTTC. This translates into CASSLVTTGTGYEQYF.

This clone was seen once. This chain connects TRBV2 to TRBJ2-7; 10 bases line up with TRBD1. The germline V gene encodes CDR1 SNHLY and CDR2 FYNNEI. The V and J ends lost 7 bases and 3 bases, in that order; junction bases with no gene match: 6. The CDR3 consists of 14 residues. CDR3 nucleotide sequence: TGTGCCAGCATTGACCGGGACAGGGGCTACGAGCAGTACTTC. This gives the protein CASIDRDRGYEQYF.

CDR3 in amino acids: CASGTGTSFYEQYF. CDR3 sequence (DNA): TGCGCCAGCGGAACCGGGACTAGCTTCTACGAGCAGTACTTC. The rearrangement uses TRBV23-1 and TRBJ2-7; 9 nucleotides agree with TRBD2. TRBV23-1 is an open reading frame whose function is uncertain. V lost 8 bases and J lost 3; bases outside the gene matches: 8. This CDR3 comprises 14 residues.